This passage covers 23 T cell receptor beta chains from one sample sequenced in a study of graft-versus-host responses after intestinal transplantation. Using immunoSEQ multiplex PCR, the repertoire was profiled, and TCRdb retains in-frame clones only, with some absent. The data hold fewer than 45,000 clones, with about 91% observed a single time. The source material was PBMCs, sampled 524 days after transplant. The receptors originated from a human patient who received an intestinal transplant, so some T cells may come from the graft donor.

The gene calls are TRBV5-1 and TRBJ1-5; D call uncertain. V lost 0 bases and J lost 1, with 8 bases in between. The CDR3 covers 15 residues. From germline, CDR1 is SGHRS and CDR2 YFSETQ. This chain's CDR3 is CASSLDTSSNQPQHF. CDR3 nucleotides: TGCGCCAGCAGCTTGGACACATCAAGCAATCAGCCCCAGCATTTT.

This chain connects TRBV5-1 to TRBJ1-2; D is uncertain. Germline lookup yields CDR1 SGHRS and CDR2 YFSETQ. The length of the CDR3 is 14 residues. The V end was cut by 0 bases, the J end by 7 bases, with 13 bases between. The DNA for the CDR3 is TGCGCCAGCAGCTTGGTTGGCCCCTACCGTGGCTACACCTTC. Its protein product is CASSLVGPYRGYTF.

The V call is TRBV5-1, the J call TRBJ2-7; 11 bases fit TRBD2. Germline assignment: CDR1 SGHRS and CDR2 YFSETQ. The CDR3 loop spans 15 amino acids. After removal of 0 bases from V and 4 bases from J, the junction contained 3 bases not matched to a gene. The CDR3: CASSLVGTSGYEQYF. The CDR3 DNA reads TGCGCCAGCAGCTTGGTAGGGACTAGCGGTTACGAGCAGTACTTC.

This chain uses TRBV4-3 with TRBJ2-5; the match to TRBD1 covers 7 bases. CDR1 and CDR2 from the germline V gene are LGHNA and YSLEER. CDR3 length: 16 residues. Unmatched junction bases numbered 10, after V lost 2 bases and J lost 4 bases. In DNA form, the CDR3 reads TGCGCCAGCAGCCAATCCCAGGGGGAAGCACGAGAGACCCAGTACTTC. Encoded protein: CASSQSQGEARETQYF.

This rearrangement joins TRBV27 to TRBJ1-1; no clear D gene. This CDR3 is 14 amino acids long. The germline V gene has CDR1 MNHEY and CDR2 SMNVEV (reference sequence). Trimming cost V 3 bases and J 1 base, with 9 bases left between them. CDR3 sequence: CASSLLTGNTEAFF. In DNA, the CDR3 is TGTGCCAGCAGTTTGTTGACCGGGAACACTGAAGCTTTCTTT.

This clone was detected once. The chain carries TRBV9 and TRBJ2-3; D assignment may be TRBD1 or TRBD2 (5 bases each). The CDR3 contains 18 residues. Trimming removed 0 bases at V and 2 bases at J, with 19 bases between. Germline V gene data show CDR1 as SGDLS and CDR2 as YYNGEE. CDR3 DNA: TGTGCCAGCAGCGTAGCCCCGACAGCAGGGACCAACACAGATACGCAGTATTTT. Protein product: CASSVAPTAGTNTDTQYF.

This chain joins TRBV7-2 and TRBJ1-1; maybe TRBD1 (5 bases). V was cut by 4 bases and J by 4 bases, with 16 bases left in between. CDR1 is SGHTA and CDR2 is FQGNSA in the germline V gene. This CDR3 region has 15 residues. CDR3 bases: TGTGCCAGCAGCTACTACTCCAGGGCTACCACTGAAGCTTTCTTT. Encoded protein: CASSYYSRATTEAFF.

Notes on this clone: One end of the junction fails to match germline, which may point to a read error. The rearrangement links TRBV9 to TRBJ2-7; no firm D call. This CDR3 is 16 amino acids long. Per the germline V gene, CDR1 is SGDLS and CDR2 is YYNGEE. The chain's CDR3 is CASSVVADPGSYEQHF. CDR3 in DNA: TGTGCCAGCAGCGTAGTTGCGGACCCCGGATCCTATGAGCAGCACTTC.

CDR3 region: CSPAPTIQYF. For the CDR3, the DNA is TGCAGTCCAGCCCCAACCATTCAGTACTTC. This chain uses TRBV20-1 with TRBJ2-4, with D unclear. This CDR3 comprises 10 residues. V dropped 8 bases and J dropped 9 bases, with 11 bases sitting between them. CDR1 and CDR2 (germline): DFQATT, SNEGSKA (reference sequence).

The chain recombines TRBV12-2 with TRBJ2-4. TRBV12-2 is designated a pseudogene. This CDR3 comprises 15 residues. The CDR3 DNA follows: TGTGCAAGTCGGTCCCTTACAAGATTGAGATGGATTCAGTACTTC. Protein: CASRSLTRLRWIQYF.

The V and J genes are TRBV28 and TRBJ2-1; D call uncertain. Per the germline V gene, CDR1 is MDHEN and CDR2 is SYDVKM. Trimming cost V 2 bases and J 12 bases, with 11 bases left between them. This CDR3 has 12 residues. CDR3 region: CASSLQKLGQFF. The DNA of the CDR3 is TGTGCCAGCAGTTTACAAAAACTCGGGCAGTTCTTC.

The chain has TRBV18 and TRBJ1-1; 7 nucleotides match TRBD1. CDR1 and CDR2 (germline): KGHSH, LQKENI. V shed 0 bases and J 0 bases; nucleotides not matched to a gene: 13. There are 19 residues in the CDR3. The CDR3 reads CASSPPGQRGSLMNTEAFF. Written as DNA, the CDR3 is TGTGCCAGCTCACCACCGGGACAGAGAGGGTCCCTTATGAACACTGAAGCTTTCTTT.

The chain joins TRBV19 to TRBJ2-7, with 13 bases identical to TRBD2. Germline CDR1 and CDR2: LNHDA and SQIVND (reference sequence). The V gene end was trimmed by 8 bases and the J gene end by 2 bases; junction bases not matched to a gene: 3. CDR3 length: 14 residues. The CDR3 sequence: CASQTSGGPYEQYF. The CDR3 nucleotides read TGTGCCAGTCAGACTAGCGGGGGGCCCTACGAGCAGTACTTC.

The chain couples TRBV9 to TRBJ2-7; D is perhaps TRBD1 or TRBD2 (6 bases each). CDR1 is SGDLS and CDR2 is YYNGEE in the germline V gene. The CDR3 has 16 residues. Deletions cut 4 bases from V and 3 bases from J, with 20 bases between. Written as DNA, the CDR3 is TGTGCCAGCAGCCTGTTAGAGGGGGGAGCATTCTACGAGCAGTACTTC. Its protein product is CASSLLEGGAFYEQYF.

The chain combines TRBV6-5 with TRBJ2-3; 9 nucleotides agree with TRBD1. Germline CDR1 is MNHEY and CDR2 is SVGAGI. The CDR3 has 15 residues. Trimming took 5 bases from V and 4 from J; bases not matched to a gene: 7. The CDR3 coding sequence is TGTGCCAGCAGTCGGACAGGGGCTTCCGCAGATACGCAGTATTTT. Protein sequence: CASSRTGASADTQYF.

The chain recombines TRBV28 with TRBJ2-7; 9 bases match TRBD2. V was clipped by 3 bases and J by 6 bases; unmatched bases: 9. The CDR3 covers 15 residues. Germline V CDR1 and CDR2: MDHEN, SYDVKM. DNA for the CDR3: TGTGCCAGCAGTTTTGTGTCTAGCGGGATGGGCGAGCAGTACTTC. This codes for CASSFVSSGMGEQYF. Together with reference TRBV28 and TRBJ2-7, the CDR3 gives the full variable domain: DVKVTQSSRYLVKRTGEKVFLECVQDMDHENMFWYRQDPGLGLRLIYFSYDVKMKEKGDIPEGYSVSREKKERFSLILESASTNQTSMYLCASSFVSSGMGEQYFGPGTRLTVT.

V gene TRBV7-9 combines with J gene TRBJ1-2; no clear D. There are 17 residues in the CDR3. V was shortened by 5 bases and J by 5 bases, with 24 bases between the two germline ends. Germline V lookup: CDR1 SEHNR, CDR2 FQNEAQ (reference sequence). The CDR3 protein is CASSLLRPRRNYYGYTF. The DNA of the CDR3 is TGTGCCAGCAGCCTCCTAAGGCCTCGCCGAAACTATTATGGCTACACCTTC.

This clone was seen more than once but under ten times. This chain connects TRBV6-5 to TRBJ2-1, with D unresolved. The CDR3 is made up of 11 amino acids. V lost 6 bases and J 7 bases, leaving 7 bases between the germline ends. Germline lookup yields CDR1 MNHEY and CDR2 SVGAGI. This CDR3 reads CASSGPNEQFF. In DNA form, the CDR3 reads TGTGCCAGCAGCGGGCCGAATGAGCAGTTCTTC.

The genes are TRBV10-3 and TRBJ2-3, with D tentatively TRBD2 (5 bases). CDR3 length: 18 amino acids. From germline, CDR1 is ENHRY and CDR2 SYGVKD. The V and J ends lost 3 bases and 3 bases respectively, with 22 bases between them. CDR3 sequence reads: CAISDPLIRPGETDTQYF. DNA of the CDR3: TGTGCCATCAGTGACCCCCTGATTCGACCTGGGGAGACAGATACGCAGTATTTT.

The chain is built from TRBV27 and TRBJ2-5; D not certain. This CDR3 comprises 15 residues. Trimming cost V 1 base and J 2 bases, with 11 bases left between them. CDR1 is MNHEY, CDR2 SMNVEV, per germline (reference sequence). The CDR3 region has the DNA TGTGCCAGCAGTTTATACCGAACCCCACAAGAGACCCAGTACTTC. Residues: CASSLYRTPQETQYF.

The V and J genes are TRBV30 and TRBJ2-5, with a tentative D call TRBD1 (6 bases). The V and J ends lost 0 bases and 5 bases respectively, with 13 bases between them. The CDR3 totals 14 residues. Germline V gene sequence: CDR1 GTSNPN, CDR2 SVGIG (reference sequence). The DNA for the CDR3 is TGTGCCTGGAGTGTAGGTTCAGGGGTGGAGACCCAGTACTTC. Residues: CAWSVGSGVETQYF.

The CDR3 region has the DNA TGTGCCAGCTCACCACCGAGCGGGAGGGCCGCCGGGGAGCTGTTTTTT. This translates into CASSPPSGRAAGELFF. The chain recombines TRBV18 with TRBJ2-2; 10 nucleotides align to TRBD2. V gave up 0 bases and J gave up 6 bases; unmatched junction bases: 4. Germline V gene sequence: CDR1 KGHSH, CDR2 LQKENI. CDR3 length: 16 amino acids.

This chain connects TRBV21-1 to TRBJ2-7; the table's D call of TRBD2 was not tested on the DNA. TRBV21-1 corresponds to a pseudogene. The CDR3 spans 13 residues. The CDR3 nucleotides are TGTGCCAGCAGCAACGGGAGAGAACGCGAGCAGTACTTC. It is translated as CASSNGREREQYF.